A single sample gave rise to the 3 T cell receptor beta chains below, sequenced in a study of human T cells and chemical hapten exposure. As to time point: patch test 1, 2 weeks after DPC sensitization. Treatment defined: therapeutic diphenylcyclopropenone sensitization with weekly scalp DPC. Using its own MiXCR run on the RACE reads, TCRdb lists one record per CDR3 protein. The data hold some 380,000 distinct CDR3 sequences, with roughly 4.8% observed a single time. The sample consisted of whole blood, taken in connection with sensitization to the hapten diphenylcyclopropenone (DPC). The receptor set was obtained from a woman in her forties or fifties with alopecia areata. Some clones in this sample may be carry-over from other donors' samples.

This chain joins TRBV19 and TRBJ1-5; possibly TRBD1 for D (5 bases). CDR3 size: 16 residues. V was cut by 7 bases and J by 0 bases, with 16 bases left in between. Germline V lookup: CDR1 LNHDA, CDR2 SQIVND (reference sequence). The CDR3 reads CASTLGTAYSNQPQHF. The CDR3 DNA is TGTGCCAGTACCCTCGGGACGGCCTATAGCAATCAGCCCCAGCATTTT.

This clonotype occurred many times. This sequence joins TRBV2 and TRBJ1-1; 7 nucleotides line up with TRBD1. The germline CDR1 and CDR2 sequences are SNHLY and FYNNEI. CDR3 length equals 19 residues. Trimming cost V 9 bases and J 1 base; bases outside gene matches: 23. Written as DNA, the CDR3 is TGTGCCAGGTCCGGGGACCGGGACAGAAATATGGGGGGGAACACTGAAGCTTTCTTT. It yields the protein CARSGDRDRNMGGNTEAFF.

This clonotype was seen a handful of times. The chain joins TRBV5-1 to TRBJ2-1, with TRBD1 identical over 7 bases. The CDR3 length is 16 residues. Trimming at V came to 1 base and at J to 0 bases, leaving 4 bases not matched to a gene. From germline, CDR1 is SGHRS and CDR2 YFSETQ. The CDR3 protein is CASSLPGGPSYNEQFF. The CDR3 region has the DNA TGCGCCAGCAGCTTGCCAGGGGGACCCTCCTACAATGAGCAGTTCTTC. The variable domain in full, with the rest retrieved from reference TRBV5-1 and TRBJ2-1, is KAGVTQTPRYLIKTRGQQVTLSCSPISGHRSVSWYQQTPGQGLQFLFEYFSETQRNKGNFPGRFSGRQFSNSRSEMNVSTLELGDSALYLCASSLPGGPSYNEQFFGPGTRLTVL.